The present TCR beta chain was sequenced within a study of regulatory T cells in long-lasting Graves disease. Trimming stripped 7 bases from V and 0 bases from J, with 15 bases between. The CDR3 extends over 15 amino acids. Germline V gene sequence: CDR1 MNHEY, CDR2 SMNVEV (reference sequence). This clonotype was found many times. Assembly of TCR beta libraries relied on iRepertoire HTBI primers together with Arm-PCR of CDR3 regions. MiXCR, run by TCRdb on the multiplex PCR reads, gives a single entry per CDR3 protein. The sample has roughly 470,000 distinct CDR3 sequences; roughly 20% are singletons. Time point denoted: persistent/refractory GD, antithyroid drugs over 5 years with positive TRAb. PBMCs provided the RNA from which the TCR library was made.

The chain couples TRBV27 to TRBJ1-1; D perhaps matches TRBD1 (6 bases). This material consisted of peripheral blood mononuclear cells (PBMCs), taken when the disease was refractory, from a patient treated with antithyroid drugs. This receptor was identified in a female donor with Graves disease. CDR3 DNA sequence: TGTGCCAGCAAACCTGGGGGCCTCATGAACACTGAAGCTTTCTTT. It is translated as CASKPGGLMNTEAFF.